These 14 T cell receptor beta chains were sequenced from one sample in a study of naive and memory T cell subsets. An equimolar mix of two oligonucleotides served as the beta constant-region primer for TRBC1 and TRBC2. Each CDR3 protein is one row after TCRdb ran MiXCR on the UMI-ligation and nested PCR reads. Seen here are around 160,000 distinct CDR3 sequences, about 15% observed once, and the top ten hold approximately 0.15%. Sequenced input: naive CD4+ T cells from blood. The receptors shown here come from a human donor in good health.

In its sample, this clonotype was seen a few times. The chain uses TRBV20-1 and TRBJ1-3; D remains ambiguous. The germline gives CDR1 DFQATT, CDR2 SNEGSKA (reference sequence). V was shortened by 2 bases and J by 0 bases, with 5 bases between the two germline ends. The CDR3 runs 13 residues. CDR3 coding DNA: TGCAGTGCTAGAATGGTCTCTGGAAACACCATATATTTT. It codes for CSARMVSGNTIYF.

This clonotype was detected many times. CDR3 residues: CASSPRDGSYEQYF. CDR3 coding DNA: TGCGCCAGCAGCCCCCGGGACGGTTCCTACGAGCAGTACTTC. This chain links TRBV5-1 with TRBJ2-7; D is perhaps TRBD1 or TRBD2 (5 bases each). Trimming removed 4 bases at V and 1 base at J, with 12 bases between. The CDR3 sequence is 14 residues long. Germline V CDR1 and CDR2: SGHRS, YFSETQ.

This clonotype came up a few times. The chain employs TRBV6-5 and TRBJ2-3; D tentatively reads TRBD1 or TRBD2 (5 bases each). The germline V gene encodes CDR1 MNHEY and CDR2 SVGAGI. The ends were cut back, 2 bases at V and 6 bases at J, with 15 bases in the middle. The CDR3 extends over 15 amino acids. The CDR3 sequence is CASSYTGTSGDTQYF. The CDR3 DNA sequence: TGTGCCAGCAGTTACACCGGGACCTCGGGCGATACGCAGTATTTT.

The gene calls are TRBV6-1 and TRBJ2-3, with TRBD1 identical over 9 bases. Germline V CDR1 and CDR2: MNHNS, SASEGT. J was trimmed by 1 base and V by 7 bases; bases with no gene match: 6. The CDR3 covers 15 residues. CDR3 amino acids: CASKTGGSGTDTQYF. For the CDR3, the DNA is TGTGCCAGCAAGACAGGGGGATCTGGCACAGATACGCAGTATTTT.

This clonotype was seen only a few times. V usage is TRBV7-9 and J usage is TRBJ2-3; D call uncertain. Between the trimmed V and J ends, which lost 0 bases and 0 bases, there was a span of 7 bases. The germline CDR1 and CDR2 sequences are SEHNR and FQNEAQ (reference sequence). The CDR3 is 15 amino acids. The DNA for the CDR3 is TGTGCCAGCAGCTTAGCCCGGGCTAGCACAGATACGCAGTATTTT. This gives the protein CASSLARASTDTQYF.

The chain uses TRBV12-3 or TRBV12-4 and TRBJ2-2, with 8 bases matching TRBD1. V lost 3 bases, J lost 1 base, and 4 bases stayed unmatched. This CDR3 has 16 amino acids. As DNA, the CDR3 is TGTGCCAGCAGTTTTTCCGGGACAGGGAACACCGGGGAGCTGTTTTTT. Its translation: CASSFSGTGNTGELFF.

The V gene is TRBV20-1, the J gene TRBJ2-7, with a tentative D call TRBD2 (5 bases). The CDR3 length is 14 residues. The V end lost 2 bases, the J end lost 1 base, and 12 bases lay between the germline ends. CDR1 and CDR2 (germline): DFQATT, SNEGSKA (reference sequence). The CDR3, as DNA: TGCAGTGCTAGACTAGCCCGAGAATCCTACGAGCAGTACTTC. It codes for CSARLARESYEQYF.

J is TRBJ1-1 and V is TRBV7-9; TRBD1 matches 10 bases. Germline lookup yields CDR1 SEHNR and CDR2 FQNEAQ (reference sequence). Trimming at V came to 4 bases and at J to 1 base, leaving 6 bases not matched to a gene. This CDR3 is built from 16 residues. CDR3 bases: TGTGCCAGCAGCTGGGGACAGGGGCAGGGGAACACTGAAGCTTTCTTT. This sequence encodes CASSWGQGQGNTEAFF.

V usage is TRBV3-1 and J usage is TRBJ2-2; 9 nucleotides line up with TRBD1. Germline CDR1 reads LGHDT; CDR2 reads YNNKEL (reference sequence). V shed 0 bases and J 6 bases; nucleotides not matched to a gene: 5. This CDR3 is 16 amino acids long. CDR3 residues: CASSQDPQGASGELFF. The CDR3 nucleotides read TGTGCCAGCAGCCAAGATCCACAGGGGGCATCCGGGGAGCTGTTTTTT.

This sequence joins TRBV7-6 and TRBJ2-1; D is perhaps TRBD2 (5 bases). Germline V CDR1 and CDR2: SGHVS, FNYEAQ. There are 19 residues in the CDR3. Trimming stripped 0 bases from V and 0 bases from J, with 18 bases between. For the CDR3, the DNA is TGTGCCAGCAGCTTAGCGTCGGCTAGCCGGCAAATCTCCTACAATGAGCAGTTCTTC. Amino acid sequence: CASSLASASRQISYNEQFF.

The chain couples TRBV19 to TRBJ2-1; 15 positions match TRBD2. V lost 6 bases and J lost 2; bases outside the gene matches: 5. The germline V gene has CDR1 LNHDA and CDR2 SQIVND (reference sequence). This CDR3 has 17 amino acids. The CDR3 DNA is TGTGCCAGTAGACCAGGGACTAGCGGGAGGACCTACAATGAGCAGTTCTTC. Protein product: CASRPGTSGRTYNEQFF.

The CDR3 spells CASSSPPGEHYGYTF. CDR3 sequence (DNA): TGTGCCAGCAGTTCCCCGCCGGGGGAACACTATGGCTACACCTTC. V and J are TRBV28 and TRBJ1-2; maybe TRBD1 (5 bases). The ends were cut back, 4 bases at V and 3 bases at J, with 15 bases in the middle. This CDR3 is built from 15 residues. Per germline, CDR1 MDHEN and CDR2 SYDVKM.

Concerning this clonotype: This CDR3 fails to terminate in the conserved phenylalanine or tryptophan, so it likely reflects a read error. The DNA is omitted, as the CDR3 cannot be located on it reliably, and the CDR3 follows TCRdb's listing. CDR3 protein: CASSIRGQGILAV. V is TRBV19 and J is TRBJ2-2; no check of the table's D call, TRBD1, against the DNA was made. Inclusive of both ends, the CDR3 amounts to 13 amino acids. The V gene's germline CDR1 is LNHDA and CDR2 SQIVND (reference sequence).

This clonotype was seen only a few times. The chain recombines TRBV6-1 with TRBJ1-5, with D maybe TRBD1 (6 bases). This CDR3 has 15 amino acids. The V end lost 2 bases, the J end lost 5 bases, and 13 bases lay between the germline ends. Germline V gene sequence: CDR1 MNHNS, CDR2 SASEGT. CDR3 coding DNA: TGTGCCAGCAGTGAACCTGGAGGGGGTCATCAGCCCCAGCATTTT. This sequence encodes CASSEPGGGHQPQHF.